This T cell receptor (beta chain) emerged from a study of T cell responses to AZD1222 COVID-19 vaccine. Whole-study results and caveats: Females made up more of the donors, who were largely white British, and clonal diversity may have come out too low.

TCRdb keeps only in-frame clones here, not all; method: immunoSEQ multiplex PCR. The sample has about 67,000 clones, 84% seen once. As for this clone: What it binds is not known.

The CDR3 is made up of 14 amino acids. Trimming took 3 bases from V and 1 from J, leaving 9 bases between them. Germline-derived CDR1 and CDR2 are KGHSH and LQKENI. The chain combines TRBV18 with TRBJ1-1, with D hard to call. The specimen comprised peripheral blood, sampled on day 0 of AZD1222 vaccination. The TCR sequence derives from an adult in good health. The CDR3 bases are TGTGCCAGCTCACCCCCTTGGGAGAACACTGAAGCTTTCTTT. Translating it yields CASSPPWENTEAFF. The full variable domain, rest sourced from reference TRBV18 and TRBJ1-1, is NAGVMQNPRHLVRRRGQEARLRCSPMKGHSHVYWYRQLPEEGLKFMVYLQKENIIDESGMPKERFSAEFPKEGPSILRIQQVVRGDSAAYFCASSPPWENTEAFFGQGTRLTVV.